Below are 24 T cell receptor beta chains sequenced from a single sample in a study of radiation and T cells in renal cell carcinoma. Regarding time point: blood 2 weeks post-SBRT. As for treatment: 15 Gy SBRT to primary tumor, nephrectomy 4 weeks later. TCRdb's copy holds only in-frame clones and misses some; the assay was immunoSEQ multiplex PCR. The sample carries around 86,000 clones, around 86% recorded once. Sequencing was performed on blood, taken from a patient whose treatment included radiotherapy and nephrectomy. Receptors were obtained from a woman aged 50 to 60 with renal cell carcinoma.

The chain joins TRBV7-2 to TRBJ2-7; D may be TRBD1 (5 bases). V shed 5 bases and J shed 7 bases, with 15 bases lying between them. CDR3 length: 13 amino acids. From germline, CDR1 is SGHTA and CDR2 FQGNSA. The CDR3 DNA reads as TGTGCCAGCAGCGAAGACAGAATTCGGGAGCAGTACTTC. This sequence encodes CASSEDRIREQYF.

This sequence joins TRBV7-2 and TRBJ1-4; no clear D gene. The germline V and J ends were trimmed by 5 bases and 0 bases, with 10 bases remaining between them. The CDR3 runs to 15 residues. Germline loops: CDR1 SGHTA, CDR2 FQGNSA. The CDR3 nucleotides read TGTGCCAGCAGCCCGGTGAGGTCAACTAATGAAAAACTGTTTTTT. This gives the protein CASSPVRSTNEKLFF. The whole variable domain, filled in from reference TRBV7-2 and TRBJ1-4, reads GAGVSQSPSNKVTEKGKDVELRCDPISGHTALYWYRQSLGQGLEFLIYFQGNSAPDKSGLPSDRFSAERTGGSVSTLTIQRTQQEDSAVYLCASSPVRSTNEKLFFGSGTQLSVL.

The chain employs TRBV5-4 and TRBJ2-5, with no clear D. This CDR3 is built from 13 residues. V was trimmed by 4 bases and J by 3 bases, leaving 10 bases between them. Germline V lookup: CDR1 SGHNT, CDR2 YYREEE (reference sequence). CDR3: CASSPTQKETQYF. The CDR3 DNA follows: TGTGCCAGCAGCCCGACCCAGAAAGAGACCCAGTACTTC. The full variable domain, its missing parts supplied by reference TRBV5-4 and TRBJ2-5, is ETGVTQSPTHLIKTRGQQVTLRCSSQSGHNTVSWYQQALGQGPQFIFQYYREEENGRGNFPPRFSGLQFPNYSSELNVNALELDDSALYLCASSPTQKETQYFGPGTRLLVL.

This clone occurred a few times. This chain uses TRBV4-1 with TRBJ1-4; 8 bases align to TRBD1. Germline trimming cut 5 bases from V and 7 bases from J; bases unmatched to any gene: 6. The CDR3 is 14 amino acids. The germline CDR1 and CDR2 sequences are MGHRA and YSYEKL. CDR3 protein: CASSTQGVLEKLFF. CDR3 bases: TGCGCCAGCAGCACACAGGGGGTACTTGAAAAACTGTTTTTT.

V and J are TRBV6-6 and TRBJ2-7, with unresolved D. Between the trimmed V and J ends, which lost 4 bases and 3 bases, there was a span of 10 bases. The V gene's germline CDR1 is MNHNY and CDR2 SVGAGI (reference sequence). The CDR3 totals 13 residues. The CDR3 DNA reads as TGTGCCAGCAGTTCAGGAACGGGCTACGAGCAGTACTTC. It encodes CASSSGTGYEQYF.

This clone was counted once. The chain recombines TRBV6-6 with TRBJ2-2; 9 bases line up with TRBD1. J lost 5 bases, V lost 4 bases, and 8 bases had no gene match. The CDR3 is 16 amino acids. Germline CDR1 and CDR2: MNHNY and SVGAGI (reference sequence). The CDR3 here is CASSFGTGQKTGELFF. CDR3 coding DNA: TGTGCCAGCAGTTTCGGGACAGGGCAAAAGACCGGGGAGCTGTTTTTT.

The V and J genes are TRBV6-1 and TRBJ2-7; 9 bases agree with TRBD2. This CDR3 comprises 16 residues. V lost 3 bases, J lost 2 bases, and 8 bases stayed unmatched. CDR1 is MNHNS and CDR2 is SASEGT in the germline V gene. The DNA of the CDR3 is TGTGCCAGCAGTGAGGTCGGCGGGGGGGGACCCTACGAGCAGTACTTC. The encoded protein is CASSEVGGGGPYEQYF.

The sample holds a few counts of this clone. The chain's CDR3 is CASSQDQDSQPQHF. DNA for the CDR3: TGTGCCAGCAGCCAAGATCAGGATAGTCAGCCCCAGCATTTT. The J gene is TRBJ1-5, the V gene TRBV4-2, with D uncertain. V was cut by 0 bases and J by 6 bases, with 9 bases left in between. The CDR3 is 14 amino acids. Germline assignment: CDR1 LGHNA and CDR2 YNFKEQ.

This clone was seen a few times. V and J are TRBV7-2 and TRBJ1-1; D call uncertain. The CDR3 contains 14 residues. V was trimmed by 6 bases and J by 0 bases, leaving 11 bases between them. The germline CDR1 and CDR2 sequences are SGHTA and FQGNSA. The CDR3 spells CASSISGVNTEAFF. The DNA of the CDR3 is TGTGCCAGCAGTATATCCGGCGTGAACACTGAAGCTTTCTTT.

The V and J genes are TRBV14 and TRBJ2-2, with 8 positions matching TRBD2. Germline lookup yields CDR1 SGHDN and CDR2 FVKESK. The CDR3 contains 16 residues. Unmatched junction bases numbered 8, after V lost 3 bases and J lost 5 bases. The CDR3 DNA is TGTGCCAGCAGCCACCTACTAGCGGACTATACCGGGGAGCTGTTTTTT. It specifies CASSHLLADYTGELFF. Full variable domain (missing parts from reference TRBV14 and TRBJ2-2): EAGVTQFPSHSVIEKGQTVTLRCDPISGHDNLYWYRRVMGKEIKFLLHFVKESKQDESGMPNNRFLAERTGGTYSTLKVQPAELEDSGVYFCASSHLLADYTGELFFGEGSRLTVL.

A remark on this clone: An end of the junction differs from the germline gene, which may be a read error. V usage is TRBV29-1 and J usage is TRBJ2-5; D possibly corresponds to TRBD1 (5 bases). The length of the CDR3 is 13 residues. CDR1 SQVTM and CDR2 ANQGSEA come from the germline V gene. CDR3 in DNA: TGCAGCGTTGAAAGGTGGGGCGCAGAGGCCCAGTACTTC. It yields the protein CSVERWGAEAQYF.

The rearrangement links TRBV28 to TRBJ1-5; 10 nucleotides align to TRBD1. Germline loops: CDR1 MDHEN, CDR2 SYDVKM. After removal of 4 bases from V and 5 bases from J, the junction contained 8 bases not matched to a gene. The CDR3 runs to 16 residues. The CDR3 bases are TGTGCCAGCAGTTCCCCGGACAGGGGGGGGGATCAGCCCCAGCATTTT. Its protein product is CASSSPDRGGDQPQHF.

This chain joins TRBV9 and TRBJ1-3; D call uncertain. Germline CDR1 reads SGDLS; CDR2 reads YYNGEE. The CDR3 has 16 amino acids. V was pared by 0 bases and J by 0 bases, with 10 bases between. The CDR3 DNA sequence: TGTGCCAGCAGCGTAGAGGCGCCAATCTCTGGAAACACCATATATTTT. Translation gives CASSVEAPISGNTIYF.

This chain links TRBV28 with TRBJ2-1; tentatively, D is TRBD1 or TRBD2 (5 bases each). CDR3 length: 16 amino acids. Germline V gene data show CDR1 as MDHEN and CDR2 as SYDVKM. With 5 bases removed from V and 2 bases from J, the gap between germline ends came to 16 bases. CDR3 sequence (DNA): TGTGCCAGCAGTCCCCCGGGGCTACCGACCTACAATGAGCAGTTCTTC. This codes for CASSPPGLPTYNEQFF. Full variable domain (missing parts from reference TRBV28 and TRBJ2-1): DVKVTQSSRYLVKRTGEKVFLECVQDMDHENMFWYRQDPGLGLRLIYFSYDVKMKEKGDIPEGYSVSREKKERFSLILESASTNQTSMYLCASSPPGLPTYNEQFFGPGTRLTVL.

The chain links TRBV2 to TRBJ1-6; tentative D call: TRBD1 (5 bases). Germline-derived CDR1 and CDR2 are SNHLY and FYNNEI. CDR3 length: 13 amino acids. The germline V and J ends were trimmed by 6 bases and 8 bases, with 11 bases remaining between them. This chain's CDR3 is CASSVTEDSPLHF. DNA for the CDR3: TGTGCCAGCAGCGTGACAGAGGATTCACCCCTCCACTTT.

This clone was detected a few times. The V call is TRBV4-2, the J call TRBJ2-5; 9 bases map to TRBD2. Germline V gene sequence: CDR1 LGHNA, CDR2 YNFKEQ. The CDR3 has 18 amino acids. V gave up 1 base and J gave up 5 bases; unmatched junction bases: 14. The CDR3 bases are TGTGCCAGCAGCCAAGTCCTTAGCGGGGGCCACCGGGTCGAGACCCAGTACTTC. Translating it yields CASSQVLSGGHRVETQYF.

CDR3 region: CASSQDTQGSNTEAFF. In DNA form, the CDR3 reads TGCGCCAGCAGCCAAGATACGCAGGGGAGCAACACTGAAGCTTTCTTT. The chain uses TRBV4-3 and TRBJ1-1, with a weak D call TRBD1 (6 bases). Trimming pared 0 bases from V and 2 bases from J, leaving 13 bases between. The germline gives CDR1 LGHNA, CDR2 YSLEER. This CDR3 is built from 16 residues.

The sample holds one count of this clone. V is TRBV6-1 and J is TRBJ2-3, with 11 bases identical to TRBD2. Trimming at V came to 5 bases and at J to 6 bases, leaving 4 bases not matched to a gene. In germline, CDR1 is MNHNS, CDR2 SASEGT. The CDR3 covers 14 residues. The CDR3 sequence: CASSIAGGPDTQYF. Here the CDR3 DNA reads TGTGCCAGCAGTATAGCGGGAGGGCCGGATACGCAGTATTTT.

This clone has only a few counts. The chain joins TRBV5-8 to TRBJ2-3; D may be TRBD2 (6 bases). The CDR3 has 14 residues. In germline, CDR1 is SGHTS, CDR2 YDEGEE. Trimming took off 4 bases at V and 4 bases at J, with 13 bases between the two ends. The chain's CDR3 is CASSAGSGADTQYF. CDR3 nucleotide sequence: TGTGCCAGCAGCGCCGGGAGTGGGGCAGATACGCAGTATTTT.

This clone was picked up one time. The rearrangement uses TRBV4-3 and TRBJ2-1; tentative D call: TRBD2 (5 bases). Germline CDR1 and CDR2: LGHNA and YSLEER. The CDR3 spans 16 residues. V lost 1 base and J lost 5, with 15 bases in between. The DNA of the CDR3 is TGCGCCAGCAGCCAAGTGGCGGGTTCATCTCACAATGAGCAGTTCTTC. Amino acids: CASSQVAGSSHNEQFF.

This chain uses TRBV25-1 with TRBJ2-5; maybe TRBD2 (5 bases). The CDR3 sequence is 13 residues long. The germline V gene encodes CDR1 MGHDK and CDR2 SYGVNS. V lost 4 bases and J lost 1, with 7 bases in between. CDR3 region: CASSASGQETQYF. For the CDR3, the DNA is TGTGCCAGCAGTGCGAGCGGCCAAGAGACCCAGTACTTC.

The V gene is TRBV11-2, the J gene TRBJ2-1; 14 nucleotides agree with TRBD2. V shed 2 bases, J shed 7 bases, and the junction held 7 bases outside the gene matches. CDR1 is SGHAT and CDR2 is FQNNGV in the germline V gene. The CDR3 totals 17 residues. The CDR3: CASSLRRLAGGLNEQFF. CDR3 sequence (DNA): TGTGCCAGCAGCTTACGACGACTAGCGGGGGGGTTGAATGAGCAGTTCTTC.

The gene calls are TRBV4-1 and TRBJ2-5; D assignment may be TRBD1 or TRBD2 (5 bases each). Per germline, CDR1 MGHRA and CDR2 YSYEKL. This CDR3 is 15 amino acids long. Trimming stripped 4 bases from V and 5 bases from J, with 17 bases between. CDR3 region: CASSRTGTVWETQYF. The CDR3 nucleotides are TGCGCCAGCAGCCGGACTGGGACCGTGTGGGAGACCCAGTACTTC.

V is TRBV7-2 and J is TRBJ2-5; 8 bases line up with TRBD1. From germline, CDR1 is SGHTA and CDR2 FQGNSA. Losses at the gene ends were 3 bases for V and 1 base for J; bases not matched to a gene: 7. This CDR3 region has 16 residues. The CDR3 bases are TGTGCCAGCAGCTTGTCCTCAACAGGGGGCCAAGAGACCCAGTACTTC. Residues: CASSLSSTGGQETQYF.